Included here is one TCR beta chain sequence, with context. The data derive from a study of cytomegalovirus exposure and HLA in healthy donors. Study as a whole: According to later analysis, the same platform produced the roughly 120 validation and under 700 first-cohort repertoires.

V gave up 3 bases and J gave up 8 bases; unmatched junction bases: 6. The CDR3 is made up of 14 amino acids. Germline V gene data show CDR1 as SGDLS and CDR2 as YYNGEE. The donors were part of the validation cohort, which consisted of under 150 subjects and was separate from the first cohort of 600 to 850 subjects. The protocol was immunoSEQ multiplex PCR, while the TCRdb copy is restricted to in-frame clones and leaves out a portion. The sample shows about 98,000 clones, roughly nine tenths of them seen only once. The source material was PBMCs. The receptor was isolated from a man between 18 and 35 years old in good health and CMV-seropositive. The V and J genes are TRBV9 and TRBJ2-1; 9 nucleotides align to TRBD1. This CDR3 is CASSDGQGFDEQFF. CDR3 bases: TGTGCCAGCAGCGACGGACAGGGGTTCGATGAGCAGTTCTTC.